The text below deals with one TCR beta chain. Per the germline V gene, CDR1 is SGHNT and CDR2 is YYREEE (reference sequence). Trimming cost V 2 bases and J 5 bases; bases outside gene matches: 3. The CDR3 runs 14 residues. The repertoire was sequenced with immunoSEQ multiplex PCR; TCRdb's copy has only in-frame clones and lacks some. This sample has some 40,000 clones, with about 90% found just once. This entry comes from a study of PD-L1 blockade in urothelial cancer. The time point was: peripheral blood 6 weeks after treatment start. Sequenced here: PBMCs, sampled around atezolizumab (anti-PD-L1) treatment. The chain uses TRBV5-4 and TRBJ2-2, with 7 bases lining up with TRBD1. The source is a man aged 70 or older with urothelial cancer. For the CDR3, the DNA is TGTGCCAGCAGCTTTGACAGGGTGACCGGGGAGCTGTTTTTT. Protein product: CASSFDRVTGELFF. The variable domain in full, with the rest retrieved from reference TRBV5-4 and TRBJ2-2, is ETGVTQSPTHLIKTRGQQVTLRCSSQSGHNTVSWYQQALGQGPQFIFQYYREEENGRGNFPPRFSGLQFPNYSSELNVNALELDDSALYLCASSFDRVTGELFFGEGSRLTVL.